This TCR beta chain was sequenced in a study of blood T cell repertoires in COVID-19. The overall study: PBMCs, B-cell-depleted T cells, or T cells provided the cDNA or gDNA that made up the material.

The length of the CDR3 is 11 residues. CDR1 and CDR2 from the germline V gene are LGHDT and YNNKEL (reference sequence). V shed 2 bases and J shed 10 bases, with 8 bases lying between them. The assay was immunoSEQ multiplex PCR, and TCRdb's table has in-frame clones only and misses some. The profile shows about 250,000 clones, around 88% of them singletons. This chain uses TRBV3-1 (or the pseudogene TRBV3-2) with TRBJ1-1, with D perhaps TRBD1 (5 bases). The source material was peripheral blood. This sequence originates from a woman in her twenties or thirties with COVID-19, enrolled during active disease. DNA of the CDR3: TGTGCCAGCAGCCAACAGGGCCCAGCTTTCTTT. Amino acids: CASSQQGPAFF.